This paragraph reports one T cell receptor beta chain. This record comes from a study of B cell selection in AIRE deficiency. Regulatory T cells were sorted as CD4+CD25hiCD127low/negative cells. Measured with immunoSEQ multiplex PCR; TCRdb has only the in-frame clones, and not every one. The sample yields more than 12,000 clones, under 95% seen once. Trimming shortened V by 4 bases and J by 4 bases, and 14 bases separated the two germline ends. The germline V gene encodes CDR1 SGHNT and CDR2 YYREEE (reference sequence). This CDR3 has 14 amino acids. The genes are TRBV5-4 and TRBJ2-5; TRBD2 is a possible D gene (6 bases). The TCR comes from a human donor with AIRE deficiency. Sequenced sample: Tregs sorted from PBMCs. The CDR3 spells CASSRSGFSETQYF. CDR3 DNA: TGTGCCAGCAGCCGGAGCGGGTTCTCAGAGACCCAGTACTTC. The whole variable domain, remainder taken from reference TRBV5-4 and TRBJ2-5, is ETGVTQSPTHLIKTRGQQVTLRCSSQSGHNTVSWYQQALGQGPQFIFQYYREEENGRGNFPPRFSGLQFPNYSSELNVNALELDDSALYLCASSRSGFSETQYFGPGTRLLVL.